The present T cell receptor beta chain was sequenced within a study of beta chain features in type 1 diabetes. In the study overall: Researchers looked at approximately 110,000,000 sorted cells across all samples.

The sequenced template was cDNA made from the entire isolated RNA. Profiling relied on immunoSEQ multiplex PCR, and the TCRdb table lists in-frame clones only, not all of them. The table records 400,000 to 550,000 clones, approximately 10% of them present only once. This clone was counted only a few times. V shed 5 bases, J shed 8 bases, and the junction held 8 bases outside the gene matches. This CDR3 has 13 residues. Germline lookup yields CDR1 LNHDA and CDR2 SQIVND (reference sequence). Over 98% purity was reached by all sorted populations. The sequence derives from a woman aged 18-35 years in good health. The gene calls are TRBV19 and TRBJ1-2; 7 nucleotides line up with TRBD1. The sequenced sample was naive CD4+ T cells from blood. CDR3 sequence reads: CASSHRGSYGYTF. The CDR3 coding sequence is TGTGCCAGTAGTCACAGGGGTTCTTACGGCTACACCTTC.